This passage covers 32 T cell receptor beta chains from one sample sequenced in a study of beta chain features in type 1 diabetes. The entirety of the isolated RNA underwent reverse transcription, so expressed TCRB transcripts were sequenced. TCRdb's copy holds only in-frame clones and misses some; the assay was immunoSEQ multiplex PCR. The repertoire holds 430,000 or so clones, with over 10% as singletons. The sample comprised naive CD4+ T cells from blood. The receptors were sampled from a woman aged 18-35 years in good health.

This clone showed up just a few times. The chain recombines TRBV7-9 with TRBJ2-5; TRBD2 aligns across 9 bases. Germline lookup yields CDR1 SEHNR and CDR2 FQNEAQ (reference sequence). The CDR3 runs to 14 residues. Trimming took 3 bases from V and 5 from J; bases not matched to a gene: 4. The CDR3 here is CASSFSGSPETQYF. In DNA, the CDR3 is TGTGCCAGCAGCTTTAGCGGGAGCCCCGAGACCCAGTACTTC.

The chain is built from TRBV6-5 and TRBJ1-5; D gene uncertain. The CDR3 totals 13 residues. V shed 6 bases and J shed 6 bases, with 12 bases lying between them. Germline loops: CDR1 MNHEY, CDR2 SVGAGI. The CDR3 nucleotides read TGTGCCAGCAGGGCACAATCAGGTCAGCCCCAGCATTTT. Protein: CASRAQSGQPQHF.

The rearrangement links TRBV4-1 to TRBJ2-2, with TRBD1 as a possible D gene (6 bases). The CDR3 has 13 amino acids. Germline assignment: CDR1 MGHRA and CDR2 YSYEKL. Deletions cut 4 bases from V and 13 bases from J, with 16 bases between. This CDR3 is CASSPDSAHGLFF. The CDR3 DNA sequence: TGCGCCAGCAGCCCGGACAGCGCTCATGGGCTGTTTTTT.

The V call is TRBV7-2, the J call TRBJ1-4; D not resolved. The V end was cut by 1 base, the J end by 3 bases, with 9 bases between. Germline CDR1 reads SGHTA; CDR2 reads FQGNSA. The length of the CDR3 is 15 residues. The CDR3 loop reads CASSLGGGSNEKLFF. The CDR3 bases are TGTGCCAGCAGCTTAGGTGGAGGTTCTAATGAAAAACTGTTTTTT.

The rearrangement links TRBV2 to TRBJ2-1; 13 positions agree with TRBD2. CDR3 length: 15 amino acids. Germline CDR1 reads SNHLY; CDR2 reads FYNNEI. Germline trimming cut 4 bases from V and 9 bases from J; bases unmatched to any gene: 6. The CDR3 reads CASSVPTSGRSEQFF. The CDR3, as DNA: TGTGCCAGCAGTGTTCCGACTAGCGGGAGGTCTGAGCAGTTCTTC.

This clone appeared a few times. At one of its ends the junction is not consistent with the germline gene, which may arise from a read error. J is TRBJ2-1 and V is TRBV5-4; possibly TRBD1 for D (5 bases). The germline gives CDR1 SGHNT, CDR2 YYREEE (reference sequence). CDR3 length: 17 residues. CDR3 loop: CASNLVTGAGSYNEQFF. Here the CDR3 DNA reads TGTGCCAGCAACTTGGTTACTGGGGCCGGCTCCTACAATGAGCAGTTCTTC.

This clone was found a few times. The V call is TRBV30, the J call TRBJ2-7, with D perhaps assigned TRBD1 or TRBD2 (5 bases each). Between the trimmed V and J ends, which lost 3 bases and 9 bases, there was a span of 24 bases. The CDR3 loop spans 15 amino acids. Germline V lookup: CDR1 GTSNPN, CDR2 SVGIG (reference sequence). CDR3 in DNA: TGTGCCTGGAGCCCCCGGGGTAGCCTAATGGGGCGGCAGTACTTC. Its translation is CAWSPRGSLMGRQYF.

V and J are TRBV5-1 and TRBJ2-1, with a possible D match to TRBD1 (5 bases). The CDR3 is made up of 14 amino acids. V lost 2 bases to trimming and J lost 5 bases, with 11 bases between them. From germline, CDR1 is SGHRS and CDR2 YFSETQ. The CDR3 DNA reads TGCGCCAGCAGCTTAAGGGGTCCAGACAATGAGCAGTTCTTC. This translates into CASSLRGPDNEQFF.

The chain links TRBV5-6 to TRBJ2-1; TRBD2 might be the D (6 bases). V was cut by 4 bases and J by 6 bases, with 11 bases left in between. The germline gives CDR1 SGHDT, CDR2 YYEEEE. The CDR3 is made up of 13 amino acids. Here the CDR3 reads CASSAPGGNEQFF. The CDR3, as DNA: TGTGCCAGCAGCGCGCCCGGGGGCAATGAGCAGTTCTTC. The full variable domain, completed using reference TRBV5-6 and TRBJ2-1, is DAGVTQSPTHLIKTRGQQVTLRCSPKSGHDTVSWYQQALGQGPQFIFQYYEEEERQRGNFPDRFSGHQFPNYSSELNVNALLLGDSALYLCASSAPGGNEQFFGPGTRLTVL.

This clone was detected a few times. V and J are TRBV15 and TRBJ2-1; D might be TRBD1 or TRBD2, each matching 5 bases. Trimming shortened V by 5 bases and J by 6 bases, and 17 bases separated the two germline ends. The CDR3 runs to 15 residues. Germline CDR1 LNHNV, CDR2 YYDKDF (reference sequence). The DNA for the CDR3 is TGTGCCACCAGCCGTCTAGTCAAAGGGACCAATGAGCAGTTCTTC. The encoded protein is CATSRLVKGTNEQFF.

The chain links TRBV2 to TRBJ1-5; 7 bases align to TRBD1. Germline V CDR1 and CDR2: SNHLY, FYNNEI. This CDR3 has 14 amino acids. The junction had 6 bases not matched to a gene; V was cut back by 8 bases and J by 2 bases. The CDR3 loop reads CASGPTGRNQPQHF. CDR3 nucleotide sequence: TGTGCCAGCGGGCCGACAGGGCGCAATCAGCCCCAGCATTTT.

This clone was observed a few times. The genes are TRBV7-2 and TRBJ2-1; the D is unclear. The length of the CDR3 is 14 residues. V dropped 2 bases and J dropped 2 bases, with 7 bases sitting between them. The germline CDR1 and CDR2 sequences are SGHTA and FQGNSA. The CDR3 loop is CASSLRQTYNEQFF. DNA for the CDR3: TGTGCCAGCAGCTTAAGGCAGACCTACAATGAGCAGTTCTTC.

This clone showed up just a few times. V usage is TRBV9 and J usage is TRBJ2-7, with TRBD1 matching 9 bases. The CDR3 spans 14 residues. Germline assignment: CDR1 SGDLS and CDR2 YYNGEE. Trimming removed 3 bases from V and 5 bases from J; junction bases left unmatched: 6. CDR3 amino acids: CASSARDRVHEQYF. As DNA, the CDR3 is TGTGCCAGCAGCGCCCGGGACAGGGTACACGAGCAGTACTTC.

The chain carries TRBV6-1 and TRBJ2-3, with D tentatively TRBD1 (5 bases). Germline V gene data show CDR1 as MNHNS and CDR2 as SASEGT. The V and J ends lost 4 bases and 1 base respectively, with 9 bases between them. This CDR3 is 14 amino acids long. The DNA of the CDR3 is TGTGCCAGCAGTGGGCAGGGCCGCACAGATACGCAGTATTTT. This encodes CASSGQGRTDTQYF.

A few counts support this clone. The V and J genes are TRBV7-6 and TRBJ2-7, with D uncertain. V was shortened by 1 base and J by 0 bases, with 4 bases between the two germline ends. CDR1 SGHVS and CDR2 FNYEAQ come from the germline V gene. CDR3 size: 13 residues. The CDR3 sequence: CASSLGFSYEQYV. The CDR3 DNA reads TGTGCCAGCAGCTTAGGGTTCTCCTACGAGCAGTACGTC.

The chain combines TRBV28 with TRBJ2-5; D not resolved. The CDR3 consists of 13 residues. From germline, CDR1 is MDHEN and CDR2 SYDVKM. Trimming shortened V by 7 bases and J by 4 bases, and 13 bases separated the two germline ends. In DNA form, the CDR3 reads TGTGCCAGCATAAGGGCGTGGGGAGAGACCCAGTACTTC. Protein product: CASIRAWGETQYF.

There are a few counts of this clone. This rearrangement joins TRBV7-3 to TRBJ1-1, with D possibly matching TRBD1 (6 bases). V was trimmed by 5 bases and J by 11 bases, leaving 18 bases between them. The CDR3 contains 13 residues. CDR1 and CDR2 from the germline V gene are SGHTA and FQGTGA. CDR3 sequence: CASSPRQAGKAFF. The DNA for the CDR3 is TGTGCCAGCAGCCCGAGACAGGCTGGTAAGGCTTTCTTT.

This clone was observed a handful of times. The chain couples TRBV2 to TRBJ1-4; perhaps TRBD1 as D (6 bases). With 1 base removed from V and 8 bases from J, the gap between germline ends came to 11 bases. The CDR3 covers 14 residues. Germline values: CDR1 SNHLY, CDR2 FYNNEI. In nucleotides, the CDR3 is TGTGCCAGCAGTGAAGACAGGGTAGGGGAAAAACTGTTTTTT. Its translation: CASSEDRVGEKLFF.

V and J are TRBV7-9 and TRBJ2-1; D is possibly TRBD1 (5 bases). Germline V gives CDR1 SEHNR, CDR2 FQNEAQ (reference sequence). Trimming removed 2 bases at V and 6 bases at J, with 14 bases between. The CDR3 is 15 amino acids. The DNA of the CDR3 is TGTGCCAGCAGCTTACCGTCAGGGTCTGGCAATGAGCAGTTCTTC. Encoded protein: CASSLPSGSGNEQFF.

V is TRBV7-2 and J is TRBJ2-7; D is unresolved. The V and J ends lost 5 bases and 3 bases respectively, with 17 bases between them. CDR3 size: 15 residues. The germline gives CDR1 SGHTA, CDR2 FQGNSA. For the CDR3, the DNA is TGTGCCAGCAGCCCTTCCGTCAGAAGCTACTACGAGCAGTACTTC. Translating gives CASSPSVRSYYEQYF.

This chain uses TRBV6-5 with TRBJ2-7, with D perhaps assigned TRBD1 or TRBD2 (5 bases each). This CDR3 is 14 amino acids long. Germline V gives CDR1 MNHEY, CDR2 SVGAGI. V was shortened by 0 bases and J by 3 bases, with 9 bases between the two germline ends. The CDR3 loop is CASSYSAGSYEQYV. The DNA for the CDR3 is TGTGCCAGCAGTTACTCGGCAGGGAGCTACGAGCAGTACGTC.

This chain links TRBV4-3 with TRBJ2-2; D is ambiguous. Deletions cut 4 bases from V and 2 bases from J, with 11 bases between. The CDR3 length is 15 residues. The germline V gene has CDR1 LGHNA and CDR2 YSLEER. Here the CDR3 DNA reads TGCGCCAGCAGCCTACTGCCCAGAAACACCGGGGAGCTGTTTTTT. This translates into CASSLLPRNTGELFF.

V gene TRBV18 combines with J gene TRBJ2-3; TRBD2 agrees at 7 bases. Germline trimming cut 5 bases from V and 6 bases from J; bases unmatched to any gene: 5. CDR1 is KGHSH and CDR2 is LQKENI in the germline V gene. The length of the CDR3 is 13 residues. The DNA of the CDR3 is TGTGCCAGCTCAGCGGGAGCCATTGATACGCAGTATTTT. Translated, it gives CASSAGAIDTQYF.

V gene TRBV7-2 combines with J gene TRBJ2-3; 9 bases align to TRBD1. The CDR3 spans 15 residues. J lost 4 bases, V lost 5 bases, and 7 bases had no gene match. The germline V gene encodes CDR1 SGHTA and CDR2 FQGNSA. The CDR3: CASSPTGGIADTQYF. The CDR3 nucleotides read TGTGCCAGCAGCCCAACAGGGGGCATTGCAGATACGCAGTATTTT.

The chain recombines TRBV2 with TRBJ1-5; D is unclear. V was shortened by 7 bases and J by 0 bases, with 16 bases between the two germline ends. Germline V gene data show CDR1 as SNHLY and CDR2 as FYNNEI. The CDR3 length is 16 residues. The CDR3: CASTAEISYSNQPQHF. DNA of the CDR3: TGTGCCAGCACCGCAGAGATCAGCTATAGCAATCAGCCCCAGCATTTT.

Only a few counts were recorded for this clone. CDR3 residues: CATSRDPHQGQFF. DNA for the CDR3: TGTGCCACCAGCAGAGACCCCCACCAAGGGCAGTTCTTC. The rearrangement joins TRBV15 to TRBJ2-1; D is unresolved. The germline gives CDR1 LNHNV, CDR2 YYDKDF (reference sequence). V lost 0 bases, J lost 12 bases, and 12 bases lay in between. The CDR3 has 13 amino acids.

This clone turned up a few times. The gene calls are TRBV7-9 and TRBJ2-4; the D gene is possibly TRBD2 (5 bases). CDR1 is SEHNR, CDR2 FQNEAQ, per germline (reference sequence). This CDR3 has 15 residues. V lost 8 bases to trimming and J lost 1 base, with 15 bases between them. The CDR3 sequence: CASSNSGFAKNIQYF. The CDR3 bases are TGTGCCAGCTCGAACAGCGGCTTTGCCAAAAACATTCAGTACTTC.

There are a few counts of this clone. J is TRBJ1-2 and V is TRBV4-3; tentatively, D is TRBD1 (6 bases). The CDR3 contains 14 residues. The germline V and J ends were trimmed by 2 bases and 2 bases, with 9 bases remaining between them. CDR1 and CDR2 (germline): LGHNA, YSLEER. This chain's CDR3 is CASSQLDRNYGYTF. The DNA of the CDR3 is TGCGCCAGCAGCCAACTCGACAGGAACTATGGCTACACCTTC.

The V call is TRBV7-9, the J call TRBJ1-4; D gene unclear. CDR1 and CDR2 from the germline V gene are SEHNR and FQNEAQ (reference sequence). V lost 2 bases to trimming and J lost 0 bases, with 7 bases between them. The CDR3 is 15 residues long. CDR3 DNA: TGTGCCAGCAGCTTAAGGGCAGCAACTAATGAAAAACTGTTTTTT. This codes for CASSLRAATNEKLFF.

This clone was observed a handful of times. This chain joins TRBV25-1 and TRBJ2-5; 7 positions match TRBD1. The V segment lost 7 bases and the J segment 2 bases; nucleotides outside the gene matches: 10. Germline V gene sequence: CDR1 MGHDK, CDR2 SYGVNS. The length of the CDR3 is 15 residues. The CDR3 loop reads CASTPYGTAQETQYF. In nucleotides, the CDR3 is TGTGCCAGCACGCCTTACGGGACAGCACAAGAGACCCAGTACTTC.

This sequence joins TRBV6-5 and TRBJ1-2, with no clear D. Germline-derived CDR1 and CDR2 are MNHEY and SVGAGI. Trimming pared 5 bases from V and 7 bases from J, leaving 14 bases between. The CDR3 is made up of 13 amino acids. CDR3 coding DNA: TGTGCCAGCAGTCCACCGGGTCTACCTGGCTACACCTTC. This encodes CASSPPGLPGYTF.

The chain carries TRBV9 and TRBJ2-3; D not certain. Germline V CDR1 and CDR2: SGDLS, YYNGEE. Trimming pared 3 bases from V and 8 bases from J, leaving 10 bases between. The CDR3 extends over 12 amino acids. CDR3 coding DNA: TGTGCCAGCAGCGAGTACGAAGGTACGCAGTATTTT. Its protein is CASSEYEGTQYF.